The entry that follows covers one TCR beta chain sequence. The record originates from a study of T cell changes during pregnancy in multiple sclerosis. Sequencing was performed with immunoSEQ multiplex PCR; in TCRdb, only in-frame clones are kept and a portion is missing. The sample lists 90,000 to 120,000 clones; approximately 89% were seen once. This CDR3 is built from 13 residues. The germline V gene has CDR1 LGHNA and CDR2 YNFKEQ. V shed 10 bases and J 8 bases; nucleotides not matched to a gene: 9. Specimen: peripheral blood, collected after pregnancy. The TCR originated in a female donor with multiple sclerosis, enrolled in a pregnancy study. The rearrangement links TRBV4-2 to TRBJ2-2; 8 positions match TRBD1. CDR3: CATSGGSRGELFF. CDR3 DNA: TGTGCCACTTCAGGGGGCTCCCGGGGGGAGCTGTTTTTT.